This T cell receptor (beta chain) is drawn from a study of immune evolution from preneoplasia to lung adenocarcinoma. Findings and limits, study-wide: Later-stage lesions appeared to have more T cells, more diversity, less clonality. Top clone frequencies peaked in normal lung, apparently declining through invasive adenocarcinoma.

Only in-frame clones appear in the TCRdb table, and some are missing; sequencing was by immunoSEQ multiplex PCR. The sample has under 7,500 clones, around 80% seen once. This clone was seen only once. What it binds is not known. The sample consisted of FFPE minimally invasive lung adenocarcinoma tissue. The sequence was collected from a person between 60 and 80 years old with lung adenocarcinoma.

CDR3 region: CATSLGRQPTGELFF. DNA for the CDR3: TGTGCCACCAGCCTGGGGAGACAGCCCACCGGGGAGCTGTTTTTT. The chain recombines TRBV15 with TRBJ2-2, with D possibly called TRBD1 or TRBD2 (5 bases each). Germline V lookup: CDR1 LNHNV, CDR2 YYDKDF (reference sequence). V shed 5 bases and J shed 4 bases, with 14 bases lying between them. This CDR3 is 15 amino acids long.